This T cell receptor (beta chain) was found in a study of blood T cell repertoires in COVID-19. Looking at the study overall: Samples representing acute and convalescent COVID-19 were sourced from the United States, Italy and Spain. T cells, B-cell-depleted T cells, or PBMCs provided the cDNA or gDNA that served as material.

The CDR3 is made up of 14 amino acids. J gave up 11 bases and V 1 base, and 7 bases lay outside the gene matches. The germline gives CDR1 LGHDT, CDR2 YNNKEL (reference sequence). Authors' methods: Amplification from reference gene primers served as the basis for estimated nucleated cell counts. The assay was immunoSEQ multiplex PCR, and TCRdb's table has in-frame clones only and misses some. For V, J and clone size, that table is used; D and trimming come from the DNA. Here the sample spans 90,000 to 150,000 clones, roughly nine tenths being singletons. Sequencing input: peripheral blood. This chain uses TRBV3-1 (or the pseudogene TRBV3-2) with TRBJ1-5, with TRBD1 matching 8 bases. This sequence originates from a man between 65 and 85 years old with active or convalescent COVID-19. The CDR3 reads CASSQGTGGRAQHF. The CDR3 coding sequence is TGTGCCAGCAGCCAAGGCACAGGGGGTAGGGCCCAGCATTTT.